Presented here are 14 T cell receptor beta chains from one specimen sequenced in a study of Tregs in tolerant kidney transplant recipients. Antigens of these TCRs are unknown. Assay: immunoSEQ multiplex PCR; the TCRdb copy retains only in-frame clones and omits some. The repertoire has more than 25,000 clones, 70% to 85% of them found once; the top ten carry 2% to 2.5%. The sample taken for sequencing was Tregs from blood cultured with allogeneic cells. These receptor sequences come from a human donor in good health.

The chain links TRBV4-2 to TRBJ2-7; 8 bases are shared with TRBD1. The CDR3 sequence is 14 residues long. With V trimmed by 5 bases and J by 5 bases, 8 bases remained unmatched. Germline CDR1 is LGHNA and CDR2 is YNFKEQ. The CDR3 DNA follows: TGTGCCAGCAGCGCCCGGACAGGGTTGGACGAGCAGTACTTC. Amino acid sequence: CASSARTGLDEQYF.

CDR3 in amino acids: CASSLSYRVGSSTDTQYF. The CDR3 nucleotides are TGTGCCAGCAGCTTATCGTACAGGGTGGGGTCTAGCACAGATACGCAGTATTTT. The genes are TRBV7-9 and TRBJ2-3; tentatively, D is TRBD1 (6 bases). The CDR3 spans 18 residues. The V gene's germline CDR1 is SEHNR and CDR2 FQNEAQ (reference sequence). The V end was cut by 2 bases, the J end by 0 bases, with 18 bases between. Looking up the rest from reference TRBV7-9 and TRBJ2-3 gives the full variable domain: DTGVSQNPRHKITKRGQNVTFRCDPISEHNRLYWYRQTLGQGPEFLTYFQNEAQLEKSRLLSDRFSAERPKGSFSTLEIQRTEQGDSAMYLCASSLSYRVGSSTDTQYFGPGTRLTVL.

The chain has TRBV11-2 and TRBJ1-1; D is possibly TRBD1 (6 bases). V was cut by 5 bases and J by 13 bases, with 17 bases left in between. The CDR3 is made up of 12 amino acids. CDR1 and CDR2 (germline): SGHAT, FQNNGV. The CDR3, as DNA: TGTGCCAGCAGCCCAGCCGGGACACGGGGTTTCTTT. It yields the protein CASSPAGTRGFF. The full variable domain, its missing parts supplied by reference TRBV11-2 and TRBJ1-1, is EAGVAQSPRYKIIEKRQSVAFWCNPISGHATLYWYQQILGQGPKLLIQFQNNGVVDDSQLPKDRFSAERLKGVDSTLKIQPAKLEDSAVYLCASSPAGTRGFFGQGTRLTVV.

The CDR3 loop reads CASSGAGGSEKLFF. The CDR3 bases are TGTGCCAGCAGTGGTGCAGGCGGTAGTGAAAAACTGTTTTTT. The chain uses TRBV2 and TRBJ1-4; no clear D gene. Germline CDR1 is SNHLY and CDR2 is FYNNEI. The CDR3 is made up of 14 amino acids. V was pared by 4 bases and J by 7 bases, with 13 bases between.

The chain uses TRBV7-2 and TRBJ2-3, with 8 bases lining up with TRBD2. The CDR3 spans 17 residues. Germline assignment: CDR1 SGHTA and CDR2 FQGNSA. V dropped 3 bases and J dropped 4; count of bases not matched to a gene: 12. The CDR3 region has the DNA TGTGCCAGCAGCTTGCGATTCGGGGGGGCTATGGCAGATACGCAGTATTTT. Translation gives CASSLRFGGAMADTQYF.

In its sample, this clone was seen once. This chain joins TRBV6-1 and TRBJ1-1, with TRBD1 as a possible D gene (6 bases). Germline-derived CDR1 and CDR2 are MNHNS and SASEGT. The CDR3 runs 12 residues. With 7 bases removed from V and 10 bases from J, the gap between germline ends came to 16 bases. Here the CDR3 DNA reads TGTGCCAGCATCGAATGGGGGGCAAGAGCTTTCTTT. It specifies CASIEWGARAFF.

CDR3 DNA: TGCGCCAGCAGCTTGGAAAAGGTTAGCTCTGGGGCCAACGTCCTGACTTTC. This encodes CASSLEKVSSGANVLTF. V and J are TRBV5-1 and TRBJ2-6; D is ambiguous. The germline V gene has CDR1 SGHRS and CDR2 YFSETQ. V was pared by 0 bases and J by 0 bases, with 10 bases between. The CDR3 length is 17 residues.

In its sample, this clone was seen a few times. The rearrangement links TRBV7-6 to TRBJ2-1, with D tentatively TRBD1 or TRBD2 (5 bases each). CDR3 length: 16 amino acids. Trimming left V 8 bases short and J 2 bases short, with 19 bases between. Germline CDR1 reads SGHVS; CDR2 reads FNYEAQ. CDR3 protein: CASGDTTGRPYNEQFF. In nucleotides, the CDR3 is TGTGCCAGCGGCGATACAACGGGACGACCCTACAATGAGCAGTTCTTC.

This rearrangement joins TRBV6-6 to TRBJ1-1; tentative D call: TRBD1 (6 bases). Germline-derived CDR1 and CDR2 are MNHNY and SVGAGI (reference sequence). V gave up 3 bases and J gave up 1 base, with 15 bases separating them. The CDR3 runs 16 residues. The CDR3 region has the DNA TGTGCCAGCAGTTATACACCGACAGGAGGGAACACTGAAGCTTTCTTT. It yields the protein CASSYTPTGGNTEAFF.

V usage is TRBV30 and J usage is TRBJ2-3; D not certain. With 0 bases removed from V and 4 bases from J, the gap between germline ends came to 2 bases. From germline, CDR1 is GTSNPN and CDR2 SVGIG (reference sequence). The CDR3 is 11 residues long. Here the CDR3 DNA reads TGTGCCTGGAGTGTATCAGATACGCAGTATTTT. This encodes CAWSVSDTQYF.

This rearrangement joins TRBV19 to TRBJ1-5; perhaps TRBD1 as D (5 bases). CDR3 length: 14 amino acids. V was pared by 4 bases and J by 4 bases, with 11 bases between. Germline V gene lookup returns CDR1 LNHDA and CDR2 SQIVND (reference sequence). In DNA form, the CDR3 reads TGTGCCAGTAGTACCAGGGAGAGGAATCAGCCCCAGCATTTT. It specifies CASSTRERNQPQHF.

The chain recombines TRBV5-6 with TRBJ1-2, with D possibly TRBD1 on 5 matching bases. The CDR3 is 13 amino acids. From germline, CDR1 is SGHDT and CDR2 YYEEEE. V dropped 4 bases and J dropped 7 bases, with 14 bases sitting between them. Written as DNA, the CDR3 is TGTGCCAGCAGCCCAACAGGCCCGGGTGGCTACACCTTC. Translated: CASSPTGPGGYTF.

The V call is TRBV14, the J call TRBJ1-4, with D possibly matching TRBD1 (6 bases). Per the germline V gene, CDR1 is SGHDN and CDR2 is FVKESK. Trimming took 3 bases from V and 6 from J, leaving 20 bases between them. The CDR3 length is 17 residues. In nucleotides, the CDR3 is TGTGCCAGCAGCCAGGGGGCGCCGATTTCGCGGGATGAAAAACTGTTTTTT. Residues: CASSQGAPISRDEKLFF.

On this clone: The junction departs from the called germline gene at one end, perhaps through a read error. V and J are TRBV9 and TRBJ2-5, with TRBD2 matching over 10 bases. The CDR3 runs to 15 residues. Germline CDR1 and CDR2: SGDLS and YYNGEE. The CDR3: CASSVAGGLQETQYF. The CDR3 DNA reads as TGTGCCAGCAGTGTAGCGGGGGGCCTCCAAGAGACCCAGTACTTC. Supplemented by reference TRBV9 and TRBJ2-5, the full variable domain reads DSGVTQTPKHLITATGQRVTLRCSPRSGDLSVYWYQQSLDQGLQFLIQYYNGEERAKGNILERFSAQQFPDLHSELNLSSLELGDSALYFCASSVAGGLQETQYFGPGTRLLVL.